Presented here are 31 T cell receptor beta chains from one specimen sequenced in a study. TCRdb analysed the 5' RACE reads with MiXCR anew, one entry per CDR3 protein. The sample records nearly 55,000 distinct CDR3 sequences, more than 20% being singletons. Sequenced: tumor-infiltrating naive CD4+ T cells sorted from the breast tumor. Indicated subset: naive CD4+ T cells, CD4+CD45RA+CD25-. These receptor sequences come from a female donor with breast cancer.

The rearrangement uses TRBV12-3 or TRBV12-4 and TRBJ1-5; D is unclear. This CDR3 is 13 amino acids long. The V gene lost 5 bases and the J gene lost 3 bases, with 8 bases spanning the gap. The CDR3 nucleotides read TGTGCCAGCAGTCCTGCCCTCAATCAGCCCCAGCATTTT. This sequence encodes CASSPALNQPQHF.

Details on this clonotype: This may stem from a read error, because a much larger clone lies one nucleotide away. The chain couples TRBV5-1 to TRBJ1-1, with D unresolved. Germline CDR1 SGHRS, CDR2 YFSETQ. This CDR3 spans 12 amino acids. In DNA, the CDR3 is TGCGCCAGCAGCTTGGCCGGGCAGCCGCACCCCTTT. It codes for CASSLAGQPHPF. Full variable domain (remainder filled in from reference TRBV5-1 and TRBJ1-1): KAGVTQTPRYLIKTRGQQVTLSCSPISGHRSVSWYQQTPGQGLQFLFEYFSETQRNKGNFPGRFSGRQFSNSRSEMNVSTLELGDSALYLCASSLAGQPHPFGQGTRLTVV.

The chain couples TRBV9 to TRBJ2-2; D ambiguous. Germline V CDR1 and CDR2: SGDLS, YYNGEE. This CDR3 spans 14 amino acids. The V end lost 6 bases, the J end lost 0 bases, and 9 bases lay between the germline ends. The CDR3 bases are TGTGCCAGCAATATAGCCCCGAACACCGGGGAGCTGTTTTTT. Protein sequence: CASNIAPNTGELFF.

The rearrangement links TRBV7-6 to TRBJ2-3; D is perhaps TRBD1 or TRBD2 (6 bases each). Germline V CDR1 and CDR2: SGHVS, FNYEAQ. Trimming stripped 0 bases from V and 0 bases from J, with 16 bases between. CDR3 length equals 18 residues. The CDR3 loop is CASSLAQATGASTDTQYF. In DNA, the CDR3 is TGTGCCAGCAGCTTAGCGCAGGCGACGGGGGCCAGCACAGATACGCAGTATTTT.

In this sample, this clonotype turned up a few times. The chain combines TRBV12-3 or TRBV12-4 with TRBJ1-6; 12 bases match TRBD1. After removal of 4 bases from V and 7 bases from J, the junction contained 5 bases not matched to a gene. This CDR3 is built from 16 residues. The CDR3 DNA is TGTGCCAGCAGTTCCGGGACAGGGGGCAGGAATTCACCCCTCCACTTT. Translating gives CASSSGTGGRNSPLHF.

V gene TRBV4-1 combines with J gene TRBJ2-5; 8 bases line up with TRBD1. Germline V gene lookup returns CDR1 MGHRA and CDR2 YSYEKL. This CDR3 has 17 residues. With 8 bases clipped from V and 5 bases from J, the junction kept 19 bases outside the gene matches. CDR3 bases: TGCGCCAGCTCAGGGGGCGGGACTGTGAATTCTGAGGAGACCCAGTACTTC. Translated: CASSGGGTVNSEETQYF.

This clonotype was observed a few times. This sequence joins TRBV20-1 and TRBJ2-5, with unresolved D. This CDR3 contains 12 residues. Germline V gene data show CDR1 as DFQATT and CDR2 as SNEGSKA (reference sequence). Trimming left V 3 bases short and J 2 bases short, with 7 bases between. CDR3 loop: CSASPAQETQYF. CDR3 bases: TGCAGTGCTAGCCCAGCTCAAGAGACCCAGTACTTC.

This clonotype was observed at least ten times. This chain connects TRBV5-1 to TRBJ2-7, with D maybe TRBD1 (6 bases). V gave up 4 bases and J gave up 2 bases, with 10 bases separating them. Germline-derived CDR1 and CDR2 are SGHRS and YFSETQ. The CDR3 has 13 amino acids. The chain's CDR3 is CASSDPGAYEQYF. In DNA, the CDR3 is TGCGCCAGCAGCGATCCAGGGGCCTACGAGCAGTACTTC.

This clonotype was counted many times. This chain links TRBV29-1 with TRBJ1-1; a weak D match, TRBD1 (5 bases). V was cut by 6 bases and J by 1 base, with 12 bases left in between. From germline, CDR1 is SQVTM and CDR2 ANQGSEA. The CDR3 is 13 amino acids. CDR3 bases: TGCAGCGTCACCGGACAAGCGAACACTGAAGCTTTCTTT. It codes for CSVTGQANTEAFF.

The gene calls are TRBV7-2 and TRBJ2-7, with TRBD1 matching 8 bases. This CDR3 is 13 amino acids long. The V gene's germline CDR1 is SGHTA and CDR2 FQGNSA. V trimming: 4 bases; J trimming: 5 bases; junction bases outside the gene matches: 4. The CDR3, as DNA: TGTGCCAGCAGCTGGCAGGGGGCTAACGAGCAGTACTTC. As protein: CASSWQGANEQYF.

The CDR3 protein is CASSVDGGHQETQYF. For the CDR3, the DNA is TGTGCCAGCAGTGTTGACGGGGGGCACCAAGAGACCCAGTACTTC. The chain links TRBV9 to TRBJ2-5; TRBD2 is a possible D gene (7 bases). There are 15 residues in the CDR3. From germline, CDR1 is SGDLS and CDR2 YYNGEE. Trimming cost V 5 bases and J 0 bases, with 14 bases left between them.

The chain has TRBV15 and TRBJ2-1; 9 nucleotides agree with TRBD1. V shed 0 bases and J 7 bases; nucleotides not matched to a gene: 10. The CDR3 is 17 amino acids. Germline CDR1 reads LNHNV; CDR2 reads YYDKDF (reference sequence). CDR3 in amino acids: CATSRDILLDRGNEQFF. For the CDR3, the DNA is TGTGCCACCAGCAGAGATATCCTCCTCGACAGGGGGAATGAGCAGTTCTTC.

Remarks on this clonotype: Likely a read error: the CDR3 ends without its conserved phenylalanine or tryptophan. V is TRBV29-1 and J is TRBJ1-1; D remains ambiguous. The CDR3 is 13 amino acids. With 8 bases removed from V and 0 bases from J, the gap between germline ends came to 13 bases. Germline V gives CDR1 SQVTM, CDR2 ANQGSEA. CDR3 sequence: CSSWEGMNTEAFL. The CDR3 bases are TGCAGCTCTTGGGAGGGCATGAACACTGAAGCTTTCCTT.

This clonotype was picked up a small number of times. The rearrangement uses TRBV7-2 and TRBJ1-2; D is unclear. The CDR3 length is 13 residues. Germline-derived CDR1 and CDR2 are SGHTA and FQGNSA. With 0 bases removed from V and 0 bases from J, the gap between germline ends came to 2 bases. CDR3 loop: CASSLATNYGYTF. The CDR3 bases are TGTGCCAGCAGCTTAGCCACTAACTATGGCTACACCTTC.

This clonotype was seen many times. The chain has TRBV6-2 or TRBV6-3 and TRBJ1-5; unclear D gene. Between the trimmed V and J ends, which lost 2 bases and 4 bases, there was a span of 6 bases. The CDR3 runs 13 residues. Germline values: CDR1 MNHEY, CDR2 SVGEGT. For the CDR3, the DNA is TGTGCCAGCAGTTACACATTAAATCAGCCCCAGCATTTT. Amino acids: CASSYTLNQPQHF.

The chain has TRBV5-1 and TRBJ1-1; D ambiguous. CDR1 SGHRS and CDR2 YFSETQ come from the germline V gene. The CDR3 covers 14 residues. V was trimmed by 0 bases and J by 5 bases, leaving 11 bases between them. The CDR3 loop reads CASSLDGGKTEAFF. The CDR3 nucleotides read TGCGCCAGCAGCTTGGATGGAGGGAAGACTGAAGCTTTCTTT. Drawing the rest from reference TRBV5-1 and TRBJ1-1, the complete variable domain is KAGVTQTPRYLIKTRGQQVTLSCSPISGHRSVSWYQQTPGQGLQFLFEYFSETQRNKGNFPGRFSGRQFSNSRSEMNVSTLELGDSALYLCASSLDGGKTEAFFGQGTRLTVV.

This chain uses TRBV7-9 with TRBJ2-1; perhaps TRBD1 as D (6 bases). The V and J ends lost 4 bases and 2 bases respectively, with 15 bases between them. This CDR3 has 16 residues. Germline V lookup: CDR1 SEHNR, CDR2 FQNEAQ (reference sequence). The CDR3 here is CASSYRDTRTYNEQFF. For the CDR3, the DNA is TGTGCCAGCAGCTACCGGGACACCCGTACCTACAATGAGCAGTTCTTC.

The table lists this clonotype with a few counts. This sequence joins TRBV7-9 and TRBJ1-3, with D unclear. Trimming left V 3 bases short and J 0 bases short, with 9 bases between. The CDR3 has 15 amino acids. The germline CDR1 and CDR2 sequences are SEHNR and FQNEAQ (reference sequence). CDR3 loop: CASSLGRFSGNTIYF. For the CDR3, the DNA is TGTGCCAGCAGCTTGGGAAGATTCTCTGGAAACACCATATATTTT. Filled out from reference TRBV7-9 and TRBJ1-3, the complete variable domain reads DTGVSQNPRHKITKRGQNVTFRCDPISEHNRLYWYRQTLGQGPEFLTYFQNEAQLEKSRLLSDRFSAERPKGSFSTLEIQRTEQGDSAMYLCASSLGRFSGNTIYFGEGSWLTVV.

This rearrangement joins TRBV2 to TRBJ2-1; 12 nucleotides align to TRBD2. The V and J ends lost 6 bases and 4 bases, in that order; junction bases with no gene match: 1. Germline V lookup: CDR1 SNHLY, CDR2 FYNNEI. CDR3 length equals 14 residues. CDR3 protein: CASSGLAGYNEQFF. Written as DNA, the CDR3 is TGTGCCAGCAGCGGACTAGCGGGATACAATGAGCAGTTCTTC.

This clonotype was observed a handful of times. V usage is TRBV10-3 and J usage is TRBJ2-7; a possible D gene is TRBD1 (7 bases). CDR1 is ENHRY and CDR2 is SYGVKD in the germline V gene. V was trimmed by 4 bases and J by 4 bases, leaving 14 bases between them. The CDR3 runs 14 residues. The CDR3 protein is CAISVRGDQYEQYF. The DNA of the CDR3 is TGTGCCATCAGTGTCAGGGGGGACCAATACGAGCAGTACTTC.

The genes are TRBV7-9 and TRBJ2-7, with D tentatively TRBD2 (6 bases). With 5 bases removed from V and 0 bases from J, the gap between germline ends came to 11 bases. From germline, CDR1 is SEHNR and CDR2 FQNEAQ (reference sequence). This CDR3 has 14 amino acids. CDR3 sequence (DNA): TGTGCCAGCAGCCGTCGGGACTTCTCCTACGAGCAGTACTTC. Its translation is CASSRRDFSYEQYF.

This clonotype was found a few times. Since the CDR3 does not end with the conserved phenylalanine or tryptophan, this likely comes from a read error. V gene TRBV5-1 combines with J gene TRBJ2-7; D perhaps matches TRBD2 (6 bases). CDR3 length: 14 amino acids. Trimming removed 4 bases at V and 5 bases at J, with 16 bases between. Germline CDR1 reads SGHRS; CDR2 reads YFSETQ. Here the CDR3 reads CASSPGLEGNEQYS. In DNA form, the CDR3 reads TGCGCCAGCAGCCCGGGACTTGAAGGGAACGAGCAGTACTCC.

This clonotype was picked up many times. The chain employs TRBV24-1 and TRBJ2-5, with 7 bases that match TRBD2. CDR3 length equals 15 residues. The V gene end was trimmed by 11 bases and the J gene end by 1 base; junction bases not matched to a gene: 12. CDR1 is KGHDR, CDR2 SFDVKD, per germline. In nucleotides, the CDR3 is TGTGCCATCTCGCCGGCGGGAGCACTCCAAGAGACCCAGTACTTC. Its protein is CAISPAGALQETQYF.

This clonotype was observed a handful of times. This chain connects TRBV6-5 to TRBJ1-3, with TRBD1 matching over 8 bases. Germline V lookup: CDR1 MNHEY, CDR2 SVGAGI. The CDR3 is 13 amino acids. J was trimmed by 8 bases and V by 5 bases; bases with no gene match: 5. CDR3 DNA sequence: TGTGCCAGCAGTAGTGGACAGGGTTACACCATATATTTT. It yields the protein CASSSGQGYTIYF.

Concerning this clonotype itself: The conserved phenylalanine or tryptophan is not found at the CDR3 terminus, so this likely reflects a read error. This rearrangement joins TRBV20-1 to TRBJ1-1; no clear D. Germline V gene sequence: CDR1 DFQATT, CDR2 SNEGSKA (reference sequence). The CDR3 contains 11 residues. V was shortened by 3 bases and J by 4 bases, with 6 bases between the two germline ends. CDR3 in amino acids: CSASSGTEAFL. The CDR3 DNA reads TGCAGTGCTAGTTCGGGCACTGAAGCTTTCCTT.

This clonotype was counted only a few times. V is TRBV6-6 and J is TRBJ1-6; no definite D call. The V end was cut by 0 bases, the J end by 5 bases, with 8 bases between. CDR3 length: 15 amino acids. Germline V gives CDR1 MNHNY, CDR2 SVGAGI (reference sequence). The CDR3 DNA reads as TGTGCCAGCAGTTACTCGCCAGAGAATAATTCACCCCTCCACTTT. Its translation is CASSYSPENNSPLHF.

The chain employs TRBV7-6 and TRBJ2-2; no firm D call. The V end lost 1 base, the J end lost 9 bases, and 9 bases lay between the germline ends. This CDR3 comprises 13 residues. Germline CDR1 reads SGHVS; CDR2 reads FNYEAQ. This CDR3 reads CASSLDARRELFF. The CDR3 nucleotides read TGTGCCAGCAGCTTAGACGCTCGGCGGGAGCTGTTTTTT.

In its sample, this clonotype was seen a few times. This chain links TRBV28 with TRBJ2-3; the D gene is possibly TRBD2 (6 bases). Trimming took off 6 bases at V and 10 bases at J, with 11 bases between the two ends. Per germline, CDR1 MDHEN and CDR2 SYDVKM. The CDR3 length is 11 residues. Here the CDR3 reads CASSLTRAQYF. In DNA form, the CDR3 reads TGTGCCAGCAGCCTGACTAGGGCGCAGTATTTT.

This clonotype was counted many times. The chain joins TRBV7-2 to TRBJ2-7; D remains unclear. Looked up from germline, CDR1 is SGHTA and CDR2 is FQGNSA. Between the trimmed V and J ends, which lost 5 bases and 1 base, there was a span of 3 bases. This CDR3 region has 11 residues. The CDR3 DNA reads TGTGCCAGCAGCCTATCCTACGAGCAGTACTTC. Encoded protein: CASSLSYEQYF.

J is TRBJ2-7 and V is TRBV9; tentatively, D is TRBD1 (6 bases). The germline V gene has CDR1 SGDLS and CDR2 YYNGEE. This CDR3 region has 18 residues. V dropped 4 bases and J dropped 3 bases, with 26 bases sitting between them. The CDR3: CASSPRSRGDRSNYEQYF. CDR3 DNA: TGTGCCAGCAGCCCACGATCCAGGGGCGACAGGTCGAACTACGAGCAGTACTTC.

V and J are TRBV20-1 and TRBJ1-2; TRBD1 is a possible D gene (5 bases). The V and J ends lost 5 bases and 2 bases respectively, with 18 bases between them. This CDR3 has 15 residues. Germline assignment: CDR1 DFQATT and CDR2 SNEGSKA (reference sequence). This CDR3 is CSAGQPGLRNYGYTF. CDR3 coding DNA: TGCAGTGCTGGTCAACCGGGACTCAGAAACTATGGCTACACCTTC.